This T cell receptor beta chain is drawn from a study of T cell responses to AZD1222 COVID-19 vaccine. General study results and limits: Reports say nearly half of spike-specific TCRs go after unmutated variant regions. Baseline seropositivity characterized only six AZD1222 recipients.

This CDR3 is 13 amino acids long. Germline CDR1 is SGHNT and CDR2 is YYREEE (reference sequence). V shed 2 bases and J shed 3 bases, with 5 bases lying between them. About this clone itself: Its antigen remains unknown.

Sequencing was performed with immunoSEQ multiplex PCR; in TCRdb, only in-frame clones are kept and a portion is missing. The sample includes about 89,000 clones, 89% of them seen just once. The chain recombines TRBV5-4 with TRBJ2-2, with D maybe TRBD1 (5 bases). The TCR sequence derives from an adult who received the AZD1222 COVID-19 vaccine. The sample in question was peripheral blood, obtained 28 days after the second AZD1222 dose. The DNA of the CDR3 is TGTGCCAGCAGCTTCAGGGACACCGGGGAGCTGTTTTTT. This sequence encodes CASSFRDTGELFF. The whole variable domain, filled in from reference TRBV5-4 and TRBJ2-2, reads ETGVTQSPTHLIKTRGQQVTLRCSSQSGHNTVSWYQQALGQGPQFIFQYYREEENGRGNFPPRFSGLQFPNYSSELNVNALELDDSALYLCASSFRDTGELFFGEGSRLTVL.